Each of the 28 T cell receptor beta chains below was sequenced from the same sample in a study of regulatory T cells in long-lasting Graves disease (dated by TCRdb to about 2021). Sample time point, as interpreted from the label and publication: newly diagnosed GD, antithyroid drugs for less than 3 months. RNA was extracted from PBMCs in TRIzol for both TCR sequencing and RNA sequencing. The library was generated by multiplex PCR. Sequenced using an Illumina HiSeq 4000. To build TCR beta libraries, CDR3 regions were amplified by Arm-PCR using iRepertoire HTBI primers. TCRdb ran its own pipeline on the public reads, namely fastp trimming at Q25 and MiXCR clone calling, and kept in-frame beta chains. Duplicate CDR3 protein sequences are folded into a single record with the most common DNA and genes. The sample has 400,000 to 500,000 distinct CDR3 sequences on record, less than 20% of them singletons. The ten largest account for around a tenth of the sample.

The same sample was also used in a study of T cells in Graves' hyperthyroidism and ophthalmopathy.

Source: peripheral blood mononuclear cells (PBMCs), taken at new diagnosis, from a patient treated with antithyroid drugs. These receptors all come from a woman aged 25-40 years with Graves disease. Donor details come from another sample of the same person, matched by shared clones.

The chain is built from TRBV4-1 and TRBJ2-1; tentative D call: TRBD1 (5 bases). Trimming pared 2 bases from V and 5 bases from J, leaving 10 bases between. CDR3 length equals 14 residues. The V gene's germline CDR1 is MGHRA and CDR2 YSYEKL. CDR3 DNA sequence: TGCGCCAGCAGCCAATTCGCAGGGAACAATGAGCAGTTCTTC. Translating gives CASSQFAGNNEQFF.

This clonotype has a count of ten or more. The V and J genes are TRBV11-2 and TRBJ2-2, with 7 bases lining up with TRBD2. This CDR3 is 16 amino acids long. Germline V gives CDR1 SGHAT, CDR2 FQNNGV. V lost 5 bases to trimming and J lost 6 bases; unmatched junction nucleotides: 12. The CDR3 reads CASSPIAGDFAGELFF. As DNA, the CDR3 is TGTGCCAGCAGCCCGATTGCGGGAGACTTTGCCGGGGAGCTGTTTTTT. Supplemented by reference TRBV11-2 and TRBJ2-2, the full variable domain reads EAGVAQSPRYKIIEKRQSVAFWCNPISGHATLYWYQQILGQGPKLLIQFQNNGVVDDSQLPKDRFSAERLKGVDSTLKIQPAKLEDSAVYLCASSPIAGDFAGELFFGEGSRLTVL.

The chain joins TRBV27 to TRBJ2-6; D remains unclear. CDR1 is MNHEY, CDR2 SMNVEV, per germline (reference sequence). The CDR3 runs 18 residues. V was trimmed by 8 bases and J by 2 bases, leaving 22 bases between them. The CDR3 DNA reads TGTGCCAGCTCCCCCTCGTTAGGCCACCCCCCTGGGGCCAACGTCCTGACTTTC. This encodes CASSPSLGHPPGANVLTF.

This clonotype has ten or more counts. This sequence joins TRBV20-1 and TRBJ1-1; a weak D match, TRBD1 (5 bases). This CDR3 has 11 residues. Germline V gene data show CDR1 as DFQATT and CDR2 as SNEGSKA (reference sequence). In DNA form, the CDR3 reads TGCAGGGGGGGTGGTGGCACTGAAGCTTTCTTT. Its protein is CRGGGGTEAFF.

This clonotype has more than one count but fewer than ten. The junction departs from germline at one end; a sequencing error may be responsible. V gene TRBV5-4 combines with J gene TRBJ1-2; D gene unclear. From germline, CDR1 is SGHNT and CDR2 YYREEE (reference sequence). The CDR3 has 16 amino acids. As DNA, the CDR3 is TGCGCCAGCAGCCAAACCATTACTACAGCGAGCTATGGCTACACCTTC. Protein: CASSQTITTASYGYTF.

V gene TRBV10-3 combines with J gene TRBJ2-7, with D hard to call. The germline V and J ends were trimmed by 9 bases and 3 bases, with 9 bases remaining between them. CDR3 length: 11 residues. CDR1 is ENHRY and CDR2 is SYGVKD in the germline V gene. DNA of the CDR3: TGTGCCATACGTTCCGGCTACGAGCAGTACTTC. It translates to CAIRSGYEQYF.

The chain recombines TRBV29-1 with TRBJ2-1; 13 bases align to TRBD2. With 7 bases clipped from V and 10 bases from J, the junction kept 10 bases outside the gene matches. CDR3 size: 14 residues. The germline gives CDR1 SQVTM, CDR2 ANQGSEA. CDR3 nucleotide sequence: TGCAGCGCTATACCGGGACTAGCGGGACTCGAGCAGTTCTTC. Its protein is CSAIPGLAGLEQFF.

The table lists this clonotype with many counts. The genes are TRBV7-2 and TRBJ2-5; no firm D call. Germline loops: CDR1 SGHTA, CDR2 FQGNSA. This CDR3 contains 13 residues. Trimming stripped 4 bases from V and 5 bases from J, with 11 bases between. The DNA for the CDR3 is TGTGCCAGCAGCTCGATGGGGTACGAGACCCAGTACTTC. Translated, it gives CASSSMGYETQYF.

This clonotype was found many times. The chain carries TRBV28 and TRBJ2-7; D gene uncertain. Germline CDR1 and CDR2: MDHEN and SYDVKM. The CDR3 is 15 amino acids. Trimming cost V 5 bases and J 2 bases, with 16 bases left between them. CDR3 region: CASSPRAGFPYEQYF. The CDR3 coding sequence is TGTGCCAGCAGTCCTCGGGCAGGCTTTCCCTACGAGCAGTACTTC.

This clonotype was observed at least ten times. V is TRBV30 and J is TRBJ2-7; D is possibly TRBD1 (6 bases). CDR3 length: 16 amino acids. Germline V gene data show CDR1 as GTSNPN and CDR2 as SVGIG (reference sequence). V lost 2 bases and J 2 bases, leaving 19 bases between the germline ends. CDR3 residues: CAWSPPRTAFAYEQYF. The CDR3 nucleotides are TGTGCCTGGAGTCCACCTCGGACAGCTTTTGCCTACGAGCAGTACTTC.

This clonotype was seen a handful of times. The chain joins TRBV7-2 to TRBJ2-7; D unclear. V was trimmed by 5 bases and J by 1 base, leaving 15 bases between them. Germline V gene sequence: CDR1 SGHTA, CDR2 FQGNSA. The CDR3 loop spans 15 amino acids. This CDR3 is CASSVEVNWSYEQYF. CDR3 DNA sequence: TGTGCCAGCAGCGTAGAGGTTAATTGGTCCTACGAGCAGTACTTC.

This clonotype was counted at least ten times. The CDR3 bases are TGTGCCAGCAACCCCCGGGGCCAAACCTCTAAGGACGAGCAGTACTTC. It specifies CASNPRGQTSKDEQYF. The chain employs TRBV28 and TRBJ2-7, with D possibly called TRBD1 or TRBD2 (5 bases each). From germline, CDR1 is MDHEN and CDR2 SYDVKM. With 7 bases removed from V and 5 bases from J, the gap between germline ends came to 24 bases. CDR3 size: 16 residues.

Concerning this clonotype itself: This likely traces to a read error, being one base from a far larger clone. The chain recombines TRBV11-2 with TRBJ2-1, with unresolved D. The CDR3 spans 15 residues. The germline V gene has CDR1 SGHAT and CDR2 FQNNGV. V was cut by 3 bases and J by 8 bases, with 17 bases left in between. CDR3 region: CASSLQTLPVDEQFF. The CDR3, as DNA: TGTGCCAGCAGCTTGCAGACATTGCCGGTGGATGAGCAGTTCTTC.

This clonotype was picked up many times. This chain connects TRBV11-2 to TRBJ2-2, with D possibly being TRBD1 or TRBD2 (6 bases each). The V end was cut by 6 bases, the J end by 5 bases, with 13 bases between. Germline CDR1 reads SGHAT; CDR2 reads FQNNGV. The CDR3 has 14 residues. The DNA for the CDR3 is TGTGCCAGCAGTCTCGGGGGCAGAACCGGGGAGCTGTTTTTT. As protein: CASSLGGRTGELFF.

The chain is built from TRBV5-6 and TRBJ2-7; the D is unclear. V was pared by 4 bases and J by 3 bases, with 14 bases between. Per germline, CDR1 SGHDT and CDR2 YYEEEE. This CDR3 comprises 14 residues. CDR3 coding DNA: TGTGCCAGCAGCCCGGCTGGCAGGTTCTACGAGCAGTACTTC. This codes for CASSPAGRFYEQYF.

This clonotype was observed at least ten times. This chain connects TRBV28 to TRBJ2-5; 8 bases align to TRBD1. CDR1 is MDHEN and CDR2 is SYDVKM in the germline V gene. V trimming: 7 bases; J trimming: 5 bases; junction bases outside the gene matches: 9. There are 14 residues in the CDR3. The chain's CDR3 is CASTRQGSVETQYF. In DNA form, the CDR3 reads TGTGCCAGCACCCGACAGGGGTCCGTTGAGACCCAGTACTTC.

For this clonotype: Possible read error: a much larger clone is one base away. It is likely a read error, because the conserved phenylalanine at the end of the CDR3 is missing. The chain uses TRBV11-2 and TRBJ2-3; 7 nucleotides match TRBD2. Looked up from germline, CDR1 is SGHAT and CDR2 is FQNNGV. CDR3 length: 13 amino acids. V shed 8 bases, J shed 5 bases, and the junction held 7 bases outside the gene matches. The CDR3 spells CASRSSGLDTQYS. The CDR3 DNA follows: TGTGCCAGCCGCAGTAGCGGGTTAGATACGCAGTATTCT.

Concerning this clonotype: Possible read error: a much larger clone is one base away. CDR3 amino acids: CASSYASYEQYF. The CDR3 coding sequence is TGTGCCAGCAGTTATGCCAGCTACGAGCAGTACTTC. J is TRBJ2-7 and V is TRBV6-2 or TRBV6-3, with D unresolved. The CDR3 runs 12 residues. The germline gives CDR1 MNHEY, CDR2 SVGEGT. With 3 bases removed from V and 3 bases from J, the gap between germline ends came to 6 bases.

The rearrangement links TRBV6-2 or TRBV6-3 to TRBJ2-1; a possible D gene is TRBD2 (6 bases). Germline V gene lookup returns CDR1 MNHEY and CDR2 SVGEGT. Trimming shortened V by 5 bases and J by 4 bases, and 18 bases separated the two germline ends. The CDR3 is 16 amino acids. Written as DNA, the CDR3 is TGTGCCAGCAGTCCAGCGGGTTGGAACGAATACAATGAGCAGTTCTTC. Translated, it gives CASSPAGWNEYNEQFF.

This chain joins TRBV10-2 and TRBJ2-2, with a possible D match to TRBD2 (5 bases). Germline assignment: CDR1 WSHSY and CDR2 SAAADI. The V end was cut by 3 bases, the J end by 1 base, with 18 bases between. The CDR3 contains 18 residues. CDR3 loop: CASSEVRLSSGNTGELFF. The DNA for the CDR3 is TGCGCCAGCAGTGAAGTGAGACTATCATCTGGGAACACCGGGGAGCTGTTTTTT.

Ten or more counts support this clonotype. This chain connects TRBV20-1 to TRBJ2-1, with TRBD2 matching over 11 bases. The CDR3 is 14 residues long. Losses at the gene ends were 5 bases for V and 2 bases for J; bases not matched to a gene: 2. Germline assignment: CDR1 DFQATT and CDR2 SNEGSKA (reference sequence). The CDR3 sequence is CSADSGRAYNEQFF. The CDR3 DNA reads TGCAGTGCTGATAGCGGGAGGGCCTACAATGAGCAGTTCTTC.

This clonotype has a count of ten or more. V gene TRBV28 combines with J gene TRBJ2-7, with D perhaps matching TRBD1 (6 bases). This CDR3 is built from 15 residues. The germline CDR1 and CDR2 sequences are MDHEN and SYDVKM. V was trimmed by 6 bases and J by 2 bases, leaving 17 bases between them. In DNA, the CDR3 is TGTGCCAGCAGCAGACTACAGGGCCTAGCCTACGAGCAGTACTTC. It specifies CASSRLQGLAYEQYF.

V gene TRBV29-1 combines with J gene TRBJ2-3; a possible D gene is TRBD2 (6 bases). CDR1 SQVTM and CDR2 ANQGSEA come from the germline V gene. The V gene lost 8 bases and the J gene lost 6 bases, with 12 bases spanning the gap. CDR3 size: 11 residues. CDR3 sequence reads: CSPRRGDTQYF. For the CDR3, the DNA is TGCAGCCCCCGTCGGGGGGATACGCAGTATTTT.

The chain combines TRBV29-1 with TRBJ2-3, with 7 bases identical to TRBD2. The CDR3 has 13 amino acids. Germline V gives CDR1 SQVTM, CDR2 ANQGSEA. V shed 3 bases, J shed 4 bases, and the junction held 4 bases outside the gene matches. The CDR3 DNA sequence: TGCAGCGTTGACATCCTAGCGGCAGATACGCAGTATTTT. This codes for CSVDILAADTQYF.

This clonotype was observed many times. This rearrangement joins TRBV7-3 to TRBJ2-7, with 7 nucleotides matching TRBD2. The V and J ends lost 4 bases and 3 bases, in that order; junction bases with no gene match: 12. Germline CDR1 and CDR2: SGHTA and FQGTGA. This CDR3 spans 16 amino acids. The CDR3 sequence: CASSCGRGRLSYEQYF. The CDR3 region has the DNA TGTGCCAGCAGCTGCGGGCGGGGGAGACTCAGCTACGAGCAGTACTTC.

This clonotype was detected many times. The chain is built from TRBV6-1 and TRBJ2-1; maybe TRBD2 (6 bases). This CDR3 region has 13 residues. Per germline, CDR1 MNHNS and CDR2 SASEGT. V was trimmed by 4 bases and J by 8 bases, leaving 12 bases between them. The CDR3 reads CASSVLADDEQFF. In DNA, the CDR3 is TGTGCCAGCAGTGTTTTAGCGGACGATGAGCAGTTCTTC.

This clonotype came up many times. J is TRBJ2-1 and V is TRBV6-2 or TRBV6-3; D uncertain. Looked up from germline, CDR1 is MNHEY and CDR2 is SVGEGT. The CDR3 consists of 15 residues. V gave up 5 bases and J gave up 0 bases, with 11 bases separating them. For the CDR3, the DNA is TGTGCCAGCAGTCTTAGCCGCAGCTCCTACAATGAGCAGTTCTTC. Translated: CASSLSRSSYNEQFF.

In regard to this clonotype: Since a much larger clone is just one base distant, this may be a read error. The rearrangement links TRBV20-1 to TRBJ1-2; D may be TRBD1 (6 bases). Trimming left V 8 bases short and J 6 bases short, with 16 bases between. The CDR3 consists of 12 residues. Germline assignment: CDR1 DFQATT and CDR2 SNEGSKA (reference sequence). CDR3 coding DNA: TGCAGTCCTTTTTATTCAGGGGATGGCTACACCTTC. Translated: CSPFYSGDGYTF.